One and the same sample provided the 23 T cell receptor beta chains below, sequenced in a study of persistence of HIV-infected CD4 T cells. What these receptors recognize is not known. The libraries were made with immunoSEQ version 4 in survey mode. Generated by immunoSEQ multiplex PCR, the TCRdb table keeps only in-frame clones and is missing some. The sample has over 25,000 clones, 75% to 85% seen once. Lysates of CMV-infected fibroblasts at 9.5 to 10 ug/mL stimulated these cells. CD40L/CD69 double-negative CD45RO-high memory CD4+ T cells were collected. The sample consisted of CD4+ T cells sorted from PBMCs after roughly 18-hour stimulation, taken from a patient who received antiretroviral therapy. The receptors were sampled from an adult man with HIV who was CMV-seropositive.

This chain uses TRBV6-2 or TRBV6-3 with TRBJ2-3; D unresolved. Per germline, CDR1 MNHEY and CDR2 SVGEGT. CDR3 length: 15 residues. Trimming pared 4 bases from V and 0 bases from J, leaving 11 bases between. The CDR3 region has the DNA TGTGCCAGCAGTTTCGGCAGACAAAGCACAGATACGCAGTATTTT. Residues: CASSFGRQSTDTQYF.

Here the CDR3 reads CASSLAGGGLYEQYF. CDR3 DNA sequence: TGCGCCAGCAGCTTGGCCGGAGGGGGGCTCTACGAGCAGTACTTC. The chain has TRBV5-1 and TRBJ2-7; the D call may be TRBD1 or TRBD2 (6 bases each). CDR3 length: 15 amino acids. Germline V CDR1 and CDR2: SGHRS, YFSETQ. Deletions cut 0 bases from V and 3 bases from J, with 13 bases between. Variable domain in full (rest from reference TRBV5-1 and TRBJ2-7): KAGVTQTPRYLIKTRGQQVTLSCSPISGHRSVSWYQQTPGQGLQFLFEYFSETQRNKGNFPGRFSGRQFSNSRSEMNVSTLELGDSALYLCASSLAGGGLYEQYFGPGTRLTVT.

The V call is TRBV2, the J call TRBJ2-7; maybe TRBD1 (6 bases). Germline V gene lookup returns CDR1 SNHLY and CDR2 FYNNEI. The CDR3 contains 13 residues. The V end lost 7 bases, the J end lost 2 bases, and 12 bases lay between the germline ends. DNA for the CDR3: TGTGCCAGCAAACAGGGTATGCCCTACGAGCAGTACTTC. Protein: CASKQGMPYEQYF. The entire variable domain, with the rest obtained from reference TRBV2 and TRBJ2-7, is as follows: EPEVTQTPSHQVTQMGQEVILRCVPISNHLYFYWYRQILGQKVEFLVSFYNNEISEKSEIFDDQFSVERPDGSNFTLKIRSTKLEDSAMYFCASKQGMPYEQYFGPGTRLTVT.

The V and J genes are TRBV7-2 and TRBJ2-3; 8 bases line up with TRBD2. Germline loops: CDR1 SGHTA, CDR2 FQGNSA. This CDR3 comprises 15 residues. Trimming at V came to 4 bases and at J to 4 bases, leaving 7 bases not matched to a gene. CDR3 DNA: TGTGCCAGCAGCTCCCGGGGGGGGCGGGCAGATACGCAGTATTTT. It translates to CASSSRGGRADTQYF.

The CDR3 loop is CASSPTGNSNQPQHF. Written as DNA, the CDR3 is TGTGCCAGCAGCCCCACGGGTAATAGCAATCAGCCCCAGCATTTT. The chain has TRBV6-5 and TRBJ1-5; D uncertain. The ends were cut back, 6 bases at V and 0 bases at J, with 12 bases in the middle. This CDR3 spans 15 amino acids. CDR1 MNHEY and CDR2 SVGAGI come from the germline V gene.

This sequence joins TRBV21-1 and TRBJ1-1. TRBV21-1 is flagged as a pseudogene. The CDR3 runs 14 residues. DNA of the CDR3: TGTGCCAGCAGCAAAGAACCACCCAACACTGAAGCTTTCTTT. It is translated as CASSKEPPNTEAFF.

This rearrangement joins TRBV6-2 or TRBV6-3 to TRBJ2-7, with 8 positions matching TRBD1. The CDR3 covers 15 residues. V lost 6 bases to trimming and J lost 2 bases; unmatched junction nucleotides: 9. The germline gives CDR1 MNHEY, CDR2 SVGEGT. The DNA of the CDR3 is TGTGCCAGCAGCCAACAAAGGACAGGGCCCTACGAGCAGTACTTC. Encoded protein: CASSQQRTGPYEQYF.

In DNA form, the CDR3 reads TGTGCCAGCAGCTTGACCGGGCATGAGCAGTTCTTC. It specifies CASSLTGHEQFF. This chain connects TRBV5-5 to TRBJ2-1; no reliable D call. The V end was cut by 1 base, the J end by 8 bases, with 7 bases between. This CDR3 has 12 amino acids. Germline V gives CDR1 SGHKS, CDR2 YYEKEE (reference sequence).

The genes are TRBV9 and TRBJ2-1; tentative D call: TRBD2 (7 bases). The CDR3 spans 17 residues. Germline assignment: CDR1 SGDLS and CDR2 YYNGEE. Trimming left V 3 bases short and J 8 bases short, with 24 bases between. The CDR3 loop reads CASSAGQSRLGRDEQFF. As DNA, the CDR3 is TGTGCCAGCAGCGCCGGACAGTCCCGTTTGGGGAGGGATGAGCAGTTCTTC.

J is TRBJ2-5 and V is TRBV5-1; 10 bases line up with TRBD1. The germline V gene has CDR1 SGHRS and CDR2 YFSETQ. The CDR3 has 16 amino acids. The V and J ends lost 3 bases and 5 bases, in that order; junction bases with no gene match: 10. CDR3 region: CASSSNPTGGTETQYF. CDR3 nucleotides: TGCGCCAGCAGCTCGAACCCGACAGGGGGCACGGAGACCCAGTACTTC.

This clone is medium-sized in the sample. The CDR3 sequence: CSARMIAEAFF. The CDR3 nucleotides read TGCAGTGCCCGCATGATCGCTGAAGCTTTCTTT. The chain carries TRBV20-1 and TRBJ1-1; D gene ambiguous. Trimming cost V 6 bases and J 6 bases, with 11 bases left between them. CDR1 is DFQATT and CDR2 is SNEGSKA in the germline V gene (reference sequence). The CDR3 runs 11 residues.

This chain links TRBV9 with TRBJ1-5; D is uncertain. The germline V and J ends were trimmed by 3 bases and 1 base, with 8 bases remaining between them. This CDR3 contains 14 residues. The germline V gene encodes CDR1 SGDLS and CDR2 YYNGEE. The CDR3 DNA reads TGTGCCAGCAGCGAGGGAGCGAGCAATCAGCCCCAGCATTTT. Amino acid sequence: CASSEGASNQPQHF.

The chain couples TRBV4-2 to TRBJ2-1, with D tentatively TRBD1 (5 bases). The CDR3 is 15 residues long. The V and J ends lost 1 base and 3 bases respectively, with 10 bases between them. Germline V gene data show CDR1 as LGHNA and CDR2 as YNFKEQ. The CDR3 region is CASSQVLQVYNEQFF. The CDR3, as DNA: TGTGCCAGCAGCCAAGTTTTACAGGTCTACAATGAGCAGTTCTTC.

As for this clone: The same CDR3 arises from other DNA sequences in this sample as well. The V and J genes are TRBV18 and TRBJ1-1; D uncertain. The CDR3 is made up of 13 amino acids. V lost 3 bases to trimming and J lost 1 base, with 6 bases between them. Germline-derived CDR1 and CDR2 are KGHSH and LQKENI. The chain's CDR3 is CASSPRGNTEAFF. The CDR3 DNA reads TGTGCCAGCTCACCTCGGGGGAACACTGAAGCTTTCTTT.

The chain joins TRBV12-3 or TRBV12-4 to TRBJ1-2; D is ambiguous. This CDR3 is 12 amino acids long. The germline V and J ends were trimmed by 2 bases and 8 bases, with 9 bases remaining between them. This chain's CDR3 is CASSLIGQGYTF. For the CDR3, the DNA is TGTGCCAGCAGTTTAATAGGGCAAGGCTACACCTTC.

The table lists this clone with a count of one. The chain uses TRBV2 and TRBJ1-5, with TRBD1 as a possible D gene (6 bases). The CDR3 is 14 amino acids. V lost 6 bases to trimming and J lost 3 bases, with 12 bases between them. Germline assignment: CDR1 SNHLY and CDR2 FYNNEI. The CDR3 nucleotides read TGTGCCAGCAGCCGCACAGGGTCCAATCAGCCCCAGCATTTT. Residues: CASSRTGSNQPQHF.

The DNA for the CDR3 is TGCGCCAGCAGCTTGGGGGACCTCCCGAACACTGAAGCTTTCTTT. This translates into CASSLGDLPNTEAFF. The chain links TRBV5-1 to TRBJ1-1, with D maybe TRBD1 (5 bases). Germline V lookup: CDR1 SGHRS, CDR2 YFSETQ. The length of the CDR3 is 15 residues. V lost 0 bases to trimming and J lost 1 base, with 10 bases between them.

This chain uses TRBV3-1 (or the pseudogene TRBV3-2) with TRBJ1-2; D uncertain. In germline, CDR1 is LGHDT, CDR2 YNNKEL (reference sequence). V lost 3 bases to trimming and J lost 8 bases, with 16 bases between them. This CDR3 has 14 amino acids. This chain's CDR3 is CASSHPGPGRGYTF. The DNA of the CDR3 is TGTGCCAGCAGCCACCCAGGTCCGGGTCGAGGCTACACCTTC.

This clone was seen more than once but under ten times. J is TRBJ1-3 and V is TRBV7-6; D remains unclear. The length of the CDR3 is 17 residues. Germline V gene lookup returns CDR1 SGHVS and CDR2 FNYEAQ. With 2 bases removed from V and 2 bases from J, the gap between germline ends came to 16 bases. The CDR3 DNA reads as TGTGCCAGCAGCTTAACATCCACCGGTGTACCTGGAAACACCATATATTTT. Amino acid sequence: CASSLTSTGVPGNTIYF.

This clone was observed a few times. The chain carries TRBV7-8 and TRBJ2-7, with TRBD1 matching over 9 bases. Germline V gene data show CDR1 as SGHVS and CDR2 as FQNEAQ. The CDR3 covers 14 residues. The junction had 8 bases not matched to a gene; V was cut back by 5 bases and J by 6 bases. The CDR3 nucleotides are TGTGCCAGCAGCCCTCTGGGACAGGGCCGCGAGCAGTACTTC. Amino acids: CASSPLGQGREQYF.

The chain carries TRBV9 and TRBJ1-3; D is unresolved. Germline V CDR1 and CDR2: SGDLS, YYNGEE. Trimming removed 4 bases from V and 3 bases from J, with 14 bases in between. The CDR3 loop spans 15 amino acids. CDR3 sequence (DNA): TGTGCCAGCAGCCTCTCCGCGGATTTTGGAAACACCATATATTTT. Its protein product is CASSLSADFGNTIYF.

This chain links TRBV30 with TRBJ2-4, with D maybe TRBD1 (5 bases). The CDR3 spans 15 residues. The V end was cut by 0 bases, the J end by 0 bases, with 9 bases between. Germline-derived CDR1 and CDR2 are GTSNPN and SVGIG (reference sequence). CDR3 sequence (DNA): TGTGCCTGGAGTGTTCAGGGCCTAGCCAAAAACATTCAGTACTTC. Translating gives CAWSVQGLAKNIQYF.

In its sample, this clone was seen once. The chain is built from TRBV29-1 and TRBJ1-1; no definite D call. Germline V gene sequence: CDR1 SQVTM, CDR2 ANQGSEA. With 1 base removed from V and 3 bases from J, the gap between germline ends came to 12 bases. The CDR3 has 14 amino acids. CDR3 sequence (DNA): TGCAGCGTTGAAGCTCCGGGTGCCCACACTGAAGCTTTCTTT. Protein product: CSVEAPGAHTEAFF.